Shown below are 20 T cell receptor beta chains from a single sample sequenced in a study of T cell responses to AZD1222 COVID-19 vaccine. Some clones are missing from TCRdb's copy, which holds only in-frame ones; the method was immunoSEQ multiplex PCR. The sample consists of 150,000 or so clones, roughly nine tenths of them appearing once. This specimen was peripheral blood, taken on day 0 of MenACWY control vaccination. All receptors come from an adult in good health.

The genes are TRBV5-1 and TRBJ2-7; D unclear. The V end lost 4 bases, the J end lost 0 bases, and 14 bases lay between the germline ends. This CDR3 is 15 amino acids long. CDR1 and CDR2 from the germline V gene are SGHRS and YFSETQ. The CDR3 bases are TGCGCCAGCAGCCTCCGACCCTCGAGCTCCTACGAGCAGTACGTC. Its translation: CASSLRPSSSYEQYV.

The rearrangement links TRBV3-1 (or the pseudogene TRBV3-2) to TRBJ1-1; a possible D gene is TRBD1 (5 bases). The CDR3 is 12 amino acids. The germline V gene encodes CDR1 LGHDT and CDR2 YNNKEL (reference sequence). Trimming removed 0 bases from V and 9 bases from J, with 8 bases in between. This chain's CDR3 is CASSQDGGKAFF. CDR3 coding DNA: TGTGCCAGCAGCCAAGATGGGGGAAAAGCTTTCTTT.

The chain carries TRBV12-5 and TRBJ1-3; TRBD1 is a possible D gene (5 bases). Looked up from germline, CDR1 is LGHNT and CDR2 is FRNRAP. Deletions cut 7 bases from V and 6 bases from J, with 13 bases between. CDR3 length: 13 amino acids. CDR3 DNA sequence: TGTGCTAGTGCTCCCGGGACGGCAAACACCATATATTTT. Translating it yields CASAPGTANTIYF.

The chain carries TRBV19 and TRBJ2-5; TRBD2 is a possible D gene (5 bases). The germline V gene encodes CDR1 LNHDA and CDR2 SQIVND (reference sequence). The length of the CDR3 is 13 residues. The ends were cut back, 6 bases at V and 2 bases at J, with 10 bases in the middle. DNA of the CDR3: TGTGCCAGTAGCCCGGGGAATCAAGAGACCCAGTACTTC. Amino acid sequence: CASSPGNQETQYF.

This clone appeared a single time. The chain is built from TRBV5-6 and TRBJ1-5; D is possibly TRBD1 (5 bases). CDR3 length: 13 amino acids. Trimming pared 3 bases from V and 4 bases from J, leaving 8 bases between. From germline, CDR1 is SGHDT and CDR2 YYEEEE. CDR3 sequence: CASSYRTNQPQHF. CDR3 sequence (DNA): TGTGCCAGCAGCTACCGGACAAATCAGCCCCAGCATTTT.

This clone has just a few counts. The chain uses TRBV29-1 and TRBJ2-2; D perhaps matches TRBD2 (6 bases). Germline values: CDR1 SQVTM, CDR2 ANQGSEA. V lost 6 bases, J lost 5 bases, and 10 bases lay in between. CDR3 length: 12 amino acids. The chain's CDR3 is CSVQEGTGELFF. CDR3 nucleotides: TGCAGCGTACAGGAGGGGACCGGGGAGCTGTTTTTT.

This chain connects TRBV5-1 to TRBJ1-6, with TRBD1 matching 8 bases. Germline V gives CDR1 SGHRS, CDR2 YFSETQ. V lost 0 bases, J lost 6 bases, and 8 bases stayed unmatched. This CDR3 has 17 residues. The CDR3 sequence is CASSLVSTGAPNSPLHF. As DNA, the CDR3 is TGCGCCAGCAGCTTGGTCTCGACAGGGGCCCCTAATTCACCCCTCCACTTT.

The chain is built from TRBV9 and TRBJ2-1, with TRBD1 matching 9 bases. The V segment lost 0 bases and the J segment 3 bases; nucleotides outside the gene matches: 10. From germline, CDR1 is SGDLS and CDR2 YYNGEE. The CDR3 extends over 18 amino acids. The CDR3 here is CASSVEGSWDRDYNEQFF. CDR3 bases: TGTGCCAGCAGCGTAGAGGGGTCATGGGACAGGGACTACAATGAGCAGTTCTTC.

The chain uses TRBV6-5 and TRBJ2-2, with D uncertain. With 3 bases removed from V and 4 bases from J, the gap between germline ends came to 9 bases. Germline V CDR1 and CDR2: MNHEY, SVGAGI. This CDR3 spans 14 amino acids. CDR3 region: CASSYSILTGELFF. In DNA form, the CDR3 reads TGTGCCAGCAGTTATTCCATTCTCACCGGGGAGCTGTTTTTT.

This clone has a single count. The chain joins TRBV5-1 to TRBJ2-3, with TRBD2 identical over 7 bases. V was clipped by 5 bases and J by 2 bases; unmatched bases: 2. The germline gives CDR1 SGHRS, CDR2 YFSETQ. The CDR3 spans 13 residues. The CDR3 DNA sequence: TGCGCCAGCAGGAGGGACTACACAGATACGCAGTATTTT. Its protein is CASRRDYTDTQYF. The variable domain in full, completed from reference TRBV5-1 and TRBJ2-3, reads KAGVTQTPRYLIKTRGQQVTLSCSPISGHRSVSWYQQTPGQGLQFLFEYFSETQRNKGNFPGRFSGRQFSNSRSEMNVSTLELGDSALYLCASRRDYTDTQYFGPGTRLTVL.

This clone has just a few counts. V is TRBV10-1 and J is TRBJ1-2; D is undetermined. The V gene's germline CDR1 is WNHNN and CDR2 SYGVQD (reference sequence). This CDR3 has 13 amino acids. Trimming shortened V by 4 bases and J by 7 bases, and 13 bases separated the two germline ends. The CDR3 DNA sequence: TGCGCCAGCAGTGCTCAGGAATCAGGTGGCTACACCTTC. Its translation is CASSAQESGGYTF.

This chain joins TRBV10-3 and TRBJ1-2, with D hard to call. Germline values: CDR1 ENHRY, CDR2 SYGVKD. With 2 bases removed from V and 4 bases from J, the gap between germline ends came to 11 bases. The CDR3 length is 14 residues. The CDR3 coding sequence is TGTGCCATCAGTGAGGAAGACGCCTTCTATGGCTACACCTTC. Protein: CAISEEDAFYGYTF.

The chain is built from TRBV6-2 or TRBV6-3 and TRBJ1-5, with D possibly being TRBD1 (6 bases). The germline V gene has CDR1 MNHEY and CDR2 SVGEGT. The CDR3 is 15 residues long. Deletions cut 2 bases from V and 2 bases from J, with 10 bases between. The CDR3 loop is CASSYPRTGNQPQHF. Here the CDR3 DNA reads TGTGCCAGCAGTTACCCCAGGACAGGCAATCAGCCCCAGCATTTT.

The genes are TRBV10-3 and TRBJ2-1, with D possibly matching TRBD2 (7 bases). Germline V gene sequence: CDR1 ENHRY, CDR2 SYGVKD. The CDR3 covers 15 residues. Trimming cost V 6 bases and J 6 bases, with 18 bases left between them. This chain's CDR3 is CAIRGGLADSNEQFF. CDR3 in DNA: TGTGCCATCAGGGGGGGGCTAGCGGACTCCAATGAGCAGTTCTTC.

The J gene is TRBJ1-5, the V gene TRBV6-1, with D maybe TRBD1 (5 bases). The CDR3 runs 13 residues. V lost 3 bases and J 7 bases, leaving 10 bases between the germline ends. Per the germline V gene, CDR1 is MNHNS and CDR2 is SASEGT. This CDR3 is CASSEMTEQPQHF. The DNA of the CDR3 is TGTGCCAGCAGTGAGATGACAGAACAGCCCCAGCATTTT.

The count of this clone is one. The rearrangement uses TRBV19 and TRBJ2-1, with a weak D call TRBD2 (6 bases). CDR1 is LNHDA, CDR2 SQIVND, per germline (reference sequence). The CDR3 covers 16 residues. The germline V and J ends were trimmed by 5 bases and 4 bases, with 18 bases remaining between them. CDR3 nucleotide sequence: TGTGCCAGTAGTTCCCGAGCGGGTTTCGATTACAATGAGCAGTTCTTC. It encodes CASSSRAGFDYNEQFF.

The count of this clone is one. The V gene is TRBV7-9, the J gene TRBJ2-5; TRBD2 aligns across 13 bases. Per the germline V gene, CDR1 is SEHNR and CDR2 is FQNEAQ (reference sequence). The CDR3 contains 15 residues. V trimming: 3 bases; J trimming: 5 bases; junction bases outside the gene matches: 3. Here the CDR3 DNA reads TGTGCCAGCAGCTTCGGACTAGCGGGGGTGGAGACCCAGTACTTC. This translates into CASSFGLAGVETQYF. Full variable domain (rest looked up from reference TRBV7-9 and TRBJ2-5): DTGVSQNPRHKITKRGQNVTFRCDPISEHNRLYWYRQTLGQGPEFLTYFQNEAQLEKSRLLSDRFSAERPKGSFSTLEIQRTEQGDSAMYLCASSFGLAGVETQYFGPGTRLLVL.

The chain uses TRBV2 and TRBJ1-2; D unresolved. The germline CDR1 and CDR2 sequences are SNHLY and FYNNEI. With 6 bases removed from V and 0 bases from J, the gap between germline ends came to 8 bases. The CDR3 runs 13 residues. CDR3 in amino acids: CASSYPPNYGYTF. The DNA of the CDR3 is TGTGCCAGCAGCTATCCCCCTAACTATGGCTACACCTTC.

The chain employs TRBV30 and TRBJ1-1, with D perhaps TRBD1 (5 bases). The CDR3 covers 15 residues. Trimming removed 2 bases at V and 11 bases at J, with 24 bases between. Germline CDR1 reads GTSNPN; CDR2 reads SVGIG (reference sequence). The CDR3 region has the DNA TGTGCCTGGAGTCCTTTTTCTCGGGGGATGGTAAGGGCTTTCTTT. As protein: CAWSPFSRGMVRAFF.

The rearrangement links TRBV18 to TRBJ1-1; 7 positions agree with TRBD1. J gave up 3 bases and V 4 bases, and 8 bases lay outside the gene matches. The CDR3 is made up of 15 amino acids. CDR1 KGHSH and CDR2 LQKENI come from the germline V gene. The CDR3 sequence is CASSRSTGRYTEAFF. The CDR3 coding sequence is TGTGCCAGCTCACGGTCGACAGGGAGGTACACTGAAGCTTTCTTT.